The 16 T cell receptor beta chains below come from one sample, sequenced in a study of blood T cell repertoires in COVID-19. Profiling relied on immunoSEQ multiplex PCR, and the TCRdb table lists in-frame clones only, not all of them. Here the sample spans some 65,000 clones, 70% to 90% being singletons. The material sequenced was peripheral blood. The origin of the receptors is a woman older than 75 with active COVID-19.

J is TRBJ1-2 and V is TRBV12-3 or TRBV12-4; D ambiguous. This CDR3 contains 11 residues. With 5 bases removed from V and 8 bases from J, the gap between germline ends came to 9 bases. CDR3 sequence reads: CASSPQLGYTF. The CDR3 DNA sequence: TGTGCCAGCAGTCCGCAGTTGGGCTACACCTTC.

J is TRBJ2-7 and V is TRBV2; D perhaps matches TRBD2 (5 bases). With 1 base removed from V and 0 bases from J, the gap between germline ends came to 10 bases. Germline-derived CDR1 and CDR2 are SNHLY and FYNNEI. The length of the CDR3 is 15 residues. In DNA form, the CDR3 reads TGTGCCAGCAGTGAAGTGCCGGGGAGCTCCTACGAGCAGTACTTC. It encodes CASSEVPGSSYEQYF.

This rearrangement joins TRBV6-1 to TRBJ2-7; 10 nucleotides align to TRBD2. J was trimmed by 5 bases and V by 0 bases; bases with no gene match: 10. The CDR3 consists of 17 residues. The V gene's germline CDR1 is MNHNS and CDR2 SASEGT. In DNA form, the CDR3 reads TGTGCCAGCAGTGAAGCGCGAGCGGGGGGGCCCCAGGACGAGCAGTACTTC. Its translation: CASSEARAGGPQDEQYF.

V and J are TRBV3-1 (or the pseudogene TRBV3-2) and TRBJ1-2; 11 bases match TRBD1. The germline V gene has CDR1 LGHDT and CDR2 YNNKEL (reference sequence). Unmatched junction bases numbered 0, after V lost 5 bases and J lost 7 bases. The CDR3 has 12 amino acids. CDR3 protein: CASSGTGGGYTF. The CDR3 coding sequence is TGTGCCAGCAGCGGGACAGGGGGTGGCTACACCTTC.

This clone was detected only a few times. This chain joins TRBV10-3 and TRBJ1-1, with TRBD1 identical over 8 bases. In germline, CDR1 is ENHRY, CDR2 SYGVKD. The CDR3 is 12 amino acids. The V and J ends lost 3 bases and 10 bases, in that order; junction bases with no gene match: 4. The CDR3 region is CAISEDDRGAFF. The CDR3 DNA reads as TGTGCCATCAGTGAAGACGACAGGGGAGCTTTCTTT.

DNA of the CDR3: TGCAGTGTTGAGAACTATGGCTACACCTTC. This sequence encodes CSVENYGYTF. V and J are TRBV20-1 and TRBJ1-2; D remains unclear. Deletions cut 7 bases from V and 2 bases from J, with 5 bases between. The CDR3 extends over 10 amino acids. Germline CDR1 DFQATT, CDR2 SNEGSKA (reference sequence).

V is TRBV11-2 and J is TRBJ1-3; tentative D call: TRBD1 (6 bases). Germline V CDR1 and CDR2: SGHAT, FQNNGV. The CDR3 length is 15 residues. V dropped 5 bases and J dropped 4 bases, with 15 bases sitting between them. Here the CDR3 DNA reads TGTGCCAGCAGCCGAATTGTGGGGGCCGGAAACACCATATATTTT. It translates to CASSRIVGAGNTIYF.

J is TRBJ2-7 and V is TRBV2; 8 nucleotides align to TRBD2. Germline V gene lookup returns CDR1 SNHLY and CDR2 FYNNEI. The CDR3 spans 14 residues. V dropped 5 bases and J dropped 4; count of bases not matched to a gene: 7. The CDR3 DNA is TGTGCCAGCAGTCGCGGGGGGACCCTATACGAGCAGTACTTC. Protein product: CASSRGGTLYEQYF.

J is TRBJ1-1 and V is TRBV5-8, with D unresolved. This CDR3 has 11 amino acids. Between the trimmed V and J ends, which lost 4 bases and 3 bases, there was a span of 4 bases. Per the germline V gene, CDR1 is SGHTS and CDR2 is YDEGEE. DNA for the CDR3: TGTGCCAGCAGCCGAGACACTGAAGCTTTCTTT. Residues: CASSRDTEAFF. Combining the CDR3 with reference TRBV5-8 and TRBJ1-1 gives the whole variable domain EAGVTQSPTHLIKTRGQQATLRCSPISGHTSVYWYQQALGLGLQFLLWYDEGEERNRGNFPPRFSGRQFPNYSSELNVNALELEDSALYLCASSRDTEAFFGQGTRLTVV.

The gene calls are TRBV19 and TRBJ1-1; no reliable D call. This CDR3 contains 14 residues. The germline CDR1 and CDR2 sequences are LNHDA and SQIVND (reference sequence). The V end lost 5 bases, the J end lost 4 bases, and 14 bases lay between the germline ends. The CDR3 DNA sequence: TGTGCCAGTAGTCCGTTCGGAGTTGTCACTGAAGCTTTCTTT. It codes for CASSPFGVVTEAFF.

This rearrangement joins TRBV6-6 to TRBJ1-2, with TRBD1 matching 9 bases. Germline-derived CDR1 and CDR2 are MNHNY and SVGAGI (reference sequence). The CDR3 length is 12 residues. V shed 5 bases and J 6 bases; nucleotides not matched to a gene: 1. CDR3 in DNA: TGTGCCAGCAGTAGACAGGGGGATGGCTACACCTTC. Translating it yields CASSRQGDGYTF.

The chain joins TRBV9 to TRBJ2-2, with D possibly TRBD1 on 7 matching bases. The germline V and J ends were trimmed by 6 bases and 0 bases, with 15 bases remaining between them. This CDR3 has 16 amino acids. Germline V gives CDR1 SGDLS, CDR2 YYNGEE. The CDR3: CASTLRGDANTGELFF. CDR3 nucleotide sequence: TGTGCCAGCACGCTCAGGGGGGACGCGAACACCGGGGAGCTGTTTTTT.

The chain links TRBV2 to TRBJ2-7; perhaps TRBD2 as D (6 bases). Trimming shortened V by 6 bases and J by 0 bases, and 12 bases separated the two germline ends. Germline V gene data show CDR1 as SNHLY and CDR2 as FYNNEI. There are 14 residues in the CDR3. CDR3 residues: CASRASGSSYEQYF. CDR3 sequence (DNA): TGTGCCAGCAGGGCCAGCGGGTCCTCCTACGAGCAGTACTTC.

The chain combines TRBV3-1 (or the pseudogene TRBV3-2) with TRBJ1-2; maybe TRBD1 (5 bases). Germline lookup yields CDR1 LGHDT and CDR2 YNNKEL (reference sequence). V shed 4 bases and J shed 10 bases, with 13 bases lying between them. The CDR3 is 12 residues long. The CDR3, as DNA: TGTGCCAGCAGCCCAAGAGGGGAGGTCTACACCTTC. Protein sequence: CASSPRGEVYTF.

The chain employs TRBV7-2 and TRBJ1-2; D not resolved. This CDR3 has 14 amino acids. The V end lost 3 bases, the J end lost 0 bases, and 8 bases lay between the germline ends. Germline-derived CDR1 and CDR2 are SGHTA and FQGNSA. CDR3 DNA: TGTGCCAGCAGCTTTACTAATTCTAACTATGGCTACACCTTC. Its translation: CASSFTNSNYGYTF. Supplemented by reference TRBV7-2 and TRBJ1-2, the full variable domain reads GAGVSQSPSNKVTEKGKDVELRCDPISGHTALYWYRQSLGQGLEFLIYFQGNSAPDKSGLPSDRFSAERTGGSVSTLTIQRTQQEDSAVYLCASSFTNSNYGYTFGSGTRLTVV.

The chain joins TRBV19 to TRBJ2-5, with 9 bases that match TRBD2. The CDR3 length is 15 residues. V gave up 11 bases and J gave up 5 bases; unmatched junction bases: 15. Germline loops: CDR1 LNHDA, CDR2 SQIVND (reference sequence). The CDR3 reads CASKGTAGGLETQYF. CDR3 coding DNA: TGTGCCTCAAAGGGCACAGCGGGGGGATTGGAGACCCAGTACTTC.